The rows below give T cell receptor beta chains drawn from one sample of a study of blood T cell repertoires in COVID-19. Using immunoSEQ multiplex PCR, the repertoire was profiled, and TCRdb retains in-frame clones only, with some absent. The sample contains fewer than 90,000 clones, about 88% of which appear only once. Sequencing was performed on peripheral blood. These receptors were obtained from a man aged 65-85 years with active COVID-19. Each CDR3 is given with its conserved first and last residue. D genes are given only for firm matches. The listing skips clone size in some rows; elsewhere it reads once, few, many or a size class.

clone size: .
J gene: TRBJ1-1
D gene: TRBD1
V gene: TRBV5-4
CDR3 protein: CASSLPRGVAFF
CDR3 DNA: TGTGCCAGCAGCTTGCCCAGGGGGGTAGCTTTCTTT

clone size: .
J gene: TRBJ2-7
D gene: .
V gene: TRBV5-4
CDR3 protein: CASSLGQRASYEQYF
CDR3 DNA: TGTGCCAGCAGCTTGGGGCAGCGCGCCTCCTACGAGCAGTACTTC

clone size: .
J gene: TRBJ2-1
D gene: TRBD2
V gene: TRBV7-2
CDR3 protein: CASNPGGPRPQFF
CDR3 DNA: TGTGCCAGCAACCCGGGAGGGCCCCGGCCGCAGTTCTTC

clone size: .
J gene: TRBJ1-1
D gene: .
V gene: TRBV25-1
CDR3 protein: CASSDPSEAFF
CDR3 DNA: TGTGCCAGCAGTGACCCCAGTGAAGCTTTCTTT

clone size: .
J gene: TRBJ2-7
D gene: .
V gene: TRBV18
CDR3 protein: CASSPGGQSYEQYF
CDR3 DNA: TGTGCCAGCTCACCCGGCGGACAGTCCTACGAGCAGTACTTC

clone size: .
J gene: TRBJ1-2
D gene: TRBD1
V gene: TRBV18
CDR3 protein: CASSPVDRLANYGYTF
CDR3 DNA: TGTGCCAGCTCACCCGTGGACAGGTTAGCTAACTATGGCTACACCTTC

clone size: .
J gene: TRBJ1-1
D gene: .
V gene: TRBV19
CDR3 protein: CASRILGGNTEAFF
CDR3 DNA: TGTGCCAGTAGGATCCTCGGGGGGAACACTGAAGCTTTCTTT

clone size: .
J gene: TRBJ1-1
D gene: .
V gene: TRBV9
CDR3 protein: CASSVGGPGGTEAFF
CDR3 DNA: TGTGCCAGCAGCGTAGGGGGTCCGGGGGGCACTGAAGCTTTCTTT

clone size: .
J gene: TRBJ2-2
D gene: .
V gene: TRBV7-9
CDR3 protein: CASSLGRSGELFF
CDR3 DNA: TGTGCCAGCAGCTTAGGGCGGAGCGGGGAGCTGTTTTTT

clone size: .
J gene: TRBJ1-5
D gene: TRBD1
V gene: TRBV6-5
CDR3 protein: CASRRGTGGSQPQHF
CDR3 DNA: TGTGCCAGCAGGAGGGGGACAGGGGGCAGTCAGCCCCAGCATTTT

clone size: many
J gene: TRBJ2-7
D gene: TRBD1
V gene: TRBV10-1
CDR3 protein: CASSDVDRTLEQYF
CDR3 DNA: TGCGCCAGCAGTGATGTGGACAGGACCCTCGAGCAGTACTTC

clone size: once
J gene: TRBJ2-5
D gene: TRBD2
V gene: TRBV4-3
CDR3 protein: CASSQGGTSGRLGETQYF
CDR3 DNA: TGCGCCAGCAGCCAAGGAGGGACTAGCGGGAGACTAGGGGAGACCCAGTACTTC

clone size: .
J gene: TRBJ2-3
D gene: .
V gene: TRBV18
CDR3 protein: CASSPVGDTDTQYF
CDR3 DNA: TGTGCCAGCTCACCAGTGGGCGACACAGATACGCAGTATTTT

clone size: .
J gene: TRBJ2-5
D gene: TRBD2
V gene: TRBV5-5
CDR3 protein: CASSLEGLAGVETQYF
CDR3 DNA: TGTGCCAGCAGCTTGGAGGGACTAGCGGGAGTAGAGACCCAGTACTTC

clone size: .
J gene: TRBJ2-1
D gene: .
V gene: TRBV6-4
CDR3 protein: CASSDPKGNEQFF
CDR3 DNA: TGTGCCAGCAGTGACCCCAAGGGGAATGAGCAGTTCTTC

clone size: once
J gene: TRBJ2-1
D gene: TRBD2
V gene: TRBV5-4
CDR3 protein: CASSLVASGRFNEQFF
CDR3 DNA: TGTGCCAGCAGCTTGGTGGCTAGCGGGCGGTTTAATGAGCAGTTCTTC

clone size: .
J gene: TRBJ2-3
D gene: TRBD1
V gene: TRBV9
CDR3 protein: CASSRTGATDTQYF
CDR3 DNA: TGTGCCAGCTCCAGGACAGGGGCCACAGATACGCAGTATTTT

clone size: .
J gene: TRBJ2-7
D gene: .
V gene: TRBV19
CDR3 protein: CATQEPGGYEQYF
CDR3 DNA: TGTGCCACCCAGGAGCCTGGGGGGTACGAGCAGTACTTC

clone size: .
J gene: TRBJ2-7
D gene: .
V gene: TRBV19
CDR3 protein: CASSRPRGTESYEQYF
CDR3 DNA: TGTGCCAGTAGTAGGCCCCGCGGGACTGAGTCCTACGAGCAGTACTTC

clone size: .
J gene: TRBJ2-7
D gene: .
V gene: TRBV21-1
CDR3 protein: CASAQDRGPPYEQYF
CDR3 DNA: TGTGCCAGCGCACAAGACAGGGGGCCCCCCTACGAGCAGTACTTC

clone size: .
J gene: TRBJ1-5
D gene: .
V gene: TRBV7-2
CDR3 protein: CASSLGGGRGWNQPQHF
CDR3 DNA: TGTGCCAGCAGCTTAGGTGGTGGCAGGGGATGGAATCAGCCCCAGCATTTT

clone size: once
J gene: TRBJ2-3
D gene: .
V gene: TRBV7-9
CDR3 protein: CASSLASGTDTQYF
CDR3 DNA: TGTGCCAGCAGCCTGGCTAGCGGCACAGATACGCAGTATTTT

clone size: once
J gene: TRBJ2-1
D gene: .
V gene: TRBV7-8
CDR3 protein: CASSHRRASGNEQFF
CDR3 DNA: TGTGCCAGCAGCCACAGGCGAGCTTCGGGTAATGAGCAGTTCTTC

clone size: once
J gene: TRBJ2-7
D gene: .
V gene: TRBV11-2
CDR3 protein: CASSSGGGLRSREQYF
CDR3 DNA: TGTGCCAGCAGTTCTGGGGGGGGCCTACGGTCGCGCGAGCAGTACTTC

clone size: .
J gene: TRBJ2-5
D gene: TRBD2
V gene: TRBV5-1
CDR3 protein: CASSLAWVAGVEETQYF
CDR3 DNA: TGCGCCAGCAGCTTGGCCTGGGTAGCGGGAGTCGAGGAGACCCAGTACTTC

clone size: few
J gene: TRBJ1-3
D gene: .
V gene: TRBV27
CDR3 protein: CASSLSFVQGSSGNTIYF
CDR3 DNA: TGTGCCAGCAGTTTATCCTTTGTGCAGGGCTCCTCTGGAAACACCATATATTTT

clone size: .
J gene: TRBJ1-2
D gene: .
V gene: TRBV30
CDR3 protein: CAWSVAGPGYTF
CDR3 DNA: TGTGCCTGGAGTGTTGCGGGGCCTGGCTACACCTTC

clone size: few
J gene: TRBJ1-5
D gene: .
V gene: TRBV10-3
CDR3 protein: CAAWPGVGNQPQHF
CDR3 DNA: TGTGCCGCCTGGCCGGGGGTCGGGAATCAGCCCCAGCATTTT

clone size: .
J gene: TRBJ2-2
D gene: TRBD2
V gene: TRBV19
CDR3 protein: CASILAGGGELFF
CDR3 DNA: TGTGCCAGTATTCTAGCGGGAGGCGGGGAGCTGTTTTTT

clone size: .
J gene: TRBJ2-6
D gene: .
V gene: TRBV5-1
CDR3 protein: CASSLDGGYAGANVLTF
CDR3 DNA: TGCGCCAGCAGCTTGGATGGGGGGTACGCCGGGGCCAACGTCCTGACTTTC

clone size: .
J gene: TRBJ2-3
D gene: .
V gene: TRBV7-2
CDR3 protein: CASRRTAGDTQYF
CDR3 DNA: TGTGCCAGCAGAAGGACAGCTGGAGATACGCAGTATTTT

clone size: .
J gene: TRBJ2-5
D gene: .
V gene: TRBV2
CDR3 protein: CCQGQNQETQYF
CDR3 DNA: TGTTGCCAGGGGCAGAACCAAGAGACCCAGTACTTC

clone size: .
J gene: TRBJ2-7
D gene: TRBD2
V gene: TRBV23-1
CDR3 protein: CASGGGLAGAEQYF
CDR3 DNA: TGCGCCAGCGGCGGGGGGCTAGCGGGGGCCGAGCAGTACTTC

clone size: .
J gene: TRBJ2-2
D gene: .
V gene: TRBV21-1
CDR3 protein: CASTTPAGGPTDDTGELFF
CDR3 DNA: TGTGCCAGCACCACCCCCGCGGGAGGGCCTACGGACGACACCGGGGAGCTGTTTTTT

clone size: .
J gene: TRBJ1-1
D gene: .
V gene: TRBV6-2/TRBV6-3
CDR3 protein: CASSWARDTEAFF
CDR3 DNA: TGTGCCAGCAGTTGGGCCAGGGATACTGAAGCTTTCTTT

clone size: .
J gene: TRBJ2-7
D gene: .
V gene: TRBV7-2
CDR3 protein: CASTPRGSYEQYF
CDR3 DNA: TGTGCCAGCACCCCCCGGGGTTCCTACGAGCAGTACTTC